The 27 T cell receptor beta chains below were found in one sample sequenced in a study of graft-versus-host responses after intestinal transplantation (TCRdb year 2021). Their target antigens are unknown. The time point label corresponds to: cells obtained before transplantation from donor or recipient. Library creation used the immunoSEQ multiplex PCR assay. In TCRdb, the immuneACCESS table is reduced to in-frame sequences with V and J assigned. These tables do not hold every clone; where another copy was compared, an unresolved V gene accounts for under half, and the others remain unexplained. In all, the sample holds around 71,000 clones, and 85% to 95% of those were seen once. Over 0.45% of the sample rests with the top ten. The sample consisted of unstimulated CD8+ T cells sorted from spleen or lymph node cells, taken before intestinal transplant. All receptors come from a human donor who received an intestinal transplant.

The chain is built from TRBV6-6 and TRBJ2-3; D ambiguous. The CDR3 covers 15 residues. V lost 0 bases to trimming and J lost 5 bases, with 12 bases between them. Germline CDR1 is MNHNY and CDR2 is SVGAGI (reference sequence). The CDR3, as DNA: TGTGCCAGCAGTTACTCTGCGGCAGAAGGAGATACGCAGTATTTT. Its translation is CASSYSAAEGDTQYF.

As DNA, the CDR3 is TGTGCCAGCAGCGTTTTTGCGGGAGGGCGCGTAGACTATGAGCAGTTCTTC. Protein sequence: CASSVFAGGRVDYEQFF. The rearrangement joins TRBV9 to TRBJ2-1, with 9 positions matching TRBD2. CDR1 and CDR2 from the germline V gene are SGDLS and YYNGEE. J lost 8 bases, V lost 2 bases, and 14 bases had no gene match. This CDR3 has 17 amino acids.

This clone appeared once. The chain employs TRBV6-5 and TRBJ1-2; a possible D gene is TRBD1 (6 bases). V lost 0 bases, J lost 8 bases, and 16 bases lay in between. CDR3 length: 15 amino acids. Germline lookup yields CDR1 MNHEY and CDR2 SVGAGI. In DNA, the CDR3 is TGTGCCAGCAGTTACTCGATAACGACAGGCAGCGGCTACACCTTC. Protein product: CASSYSITTGSGYTF.

The chain recombines TRBV13 with TRBJ1-2; the D is unclear. V lost 0 bases to trimming and J lost 7 bases, with 15 bases between them. The CDR3 is 15 residues long. The germline gives CDR1 PRHDT, CDR2 FYEKMQ (reference sequence). CDR3 residues: CASSLGGGPTAGYTF. CDR3 sequence (DNA): TGTGCCAGCAGCTTAGGTGGAGGCCCAACAGCTGGCTACACCTTC.

The CDR3 protein is CATSNHRKSNQPQHF. CDR3 DNA: TGTGCCACCAGCAACCACAGGAAAAGCAATCAGCCCCAGCATTTT. The chain employs TRBV15 and TRBJ1-5; possibly TRBD1 for D (5 bases). Trimming shortened V by 4 bases and J by 1 base, and 11 bases separated the two germline ends. Germline CDR1 and CDR2: LNHNV and YYDKDF (reference sequence). This CDR3 contains 15 residues.

This chain links TRBV5-1 with TRBJ2-1; 11 bases agree with TRBD2. The germline gives CDR1 SGHRS, CDR2 YFSETQ. After removal of 4 bases from V and 9 bases from J, the junction contained 9 bases not matched to a gene. The CDR3 runs to 15 residues. The CDR3 protein is CASSTRLAGTGEQFF. The CDR3 DNA is TGCGCCAGCAGCACCCGACTAGCGGGGACGGGTGAGCAGTTCTTC.

The V and J genes are TRBV7-9 and TRBJ2-1; 13 nucleotides agree with TRBD2. The CDR3 contains 15 residues. Trimming took 5 bases from V and 7 from J; bases not matched to a gene: 5. Germline V gives CDR1 SEHNR, CDR2 FQNEAQ (reference sequence). CDR3 sequence (DNA): TGTGCCAGCAGCCGGGGACTAGCGGGACGGAATGAGCAGTTCTTC. Protein: CASSRGLAGRNEQFF.

V usage is TRBV15 and J usage is TRBJ2-7; a possible D gene is TRBD1 (6 bases). V lost 5 bases and J 9 bases, leaving 23 bases between the germline ends. The CDR3 has 15 residues. The germline CDR1 and CDR2 sequences are LNHNV and YYDKDF (reference sequence). CDR3 nucleotide sequence: TGTGCCACCAGCCCAAGACAGGCCTACACCTCCGGGCAGTACTTC. Amino acid sequence: CATSPRQAYTSGQYF. Using reference TRBV15 and TRBJ2-7 for the parts outside the CDR3, the full variable domain is DAMVIQNPRYQVTQFGKPVTLSCSQTLNHNVMYWYQQKSSQAPKLLFHYYDKDFNNEADTPDNFQSRRPNTSFCFLDIRSPGLGDTAMYLCATSPRQAYTSGQYFGPGTRLTVT.

This chain links TRBV5-6 with TRBJ2-1; D is perhaps TRBD2 (6 bases). The CDR3 runs 13 residues. Germline lookup yields CDR1 SGHDT and CDR2 YYEEEE. V lost 2 bases and J 8 bases, leaving 11 bases between the germline ends. This CDR3 is CASSFGGEYEQFF. The CDR3 DNA is TGTGCCAGCAGCTTCGGCGGGGAGTATGAGCAGTTCTTC.

The V and J genes are TRBV28 and TRBJ2-2; no reliable D call. With 3 bases removed from V and 4 bases from J, the gap between germline ends came to 15 bases. CDR1 is MDHEN, CDR2 SYDVKM, per germline. The CDR3 covers 16 residues. CDR3 amino acids: CASSFSLEVSTGELFF. The CDR3 DNA reads TGTGCCAGCAGTTTCAGTCTAGAGGTTTCCACCGGGGAGCTGTTTTTT.

The chain joins TRBV9 to TRBJ2-1; TRBD1 aligns across 9 bases. After removal of 4 bases from V and 4 bases from J, the junction contained 3 bases not matched to a gene. Germline V lookup: CDR1 SGDLS, CDR2 YYNGEE. The CDR3 has 14 amino acids. CDR3 protein: CASSTGQGYNEQFF. The DNA of the CDR3 is TGTGCCAGCAGCACGGGACAGGGTTACAATGAGCAGTTCTTC.

Notes on this clone: Additional DNA sequences in this sample encode the identical CDR3. CDR3 region: CASGLHIWPVQGAIRAFNTGELFF. CDR3 DNA: TGTGCTAGTGGTTTGCACATTTGGCCGGTGCAGGGGGCGATTCGAGCTTTCAACACCGGGGAGCTGTTTTTT. V usage is TRBV12-5 and J usage is TRBJ2-2, with TRBD1 matching over 8 bases. V trimming: 2 bases; J trimming: 2 bases; junction bases outside the gene matches: 28. Germline CDR1 reads LGHNT; CDR2 reads FRNRAP. The CDR3 length is 24 residues.

This chain connects TRBV5-6 to TRBJ2-7; D not resolved. Trimming took off 1 base at V and 4 bases at J, with 6 bases between the two ends. This CDR3 comprises 12 residues. The germline V gene has CDR1 SGHDT and CDR2 YYEEEE. This CDR3 is CASSLFQYEQYF. CDR3 DNA: TGTGCCAGCAGCTTGTTTCAATACGAGCAGTACTTC.

The V gene is TRBV30, the J gene TRBJ1-2; a weak D match, TRBD1 (6 bases). There are 13 residues in the CDR3. V lost 2 bases to trimming and J lost 6 bases, with 13 bases between them. CDR1 and CDR2 (germline): GTSNPN, SVGIG (reference sequence). The CDR3 coding sequence is TGTGCCTGGAGTAGGGGGGGGCGGGATGGCTACACCTTC. It is translated as CAWSRGGRDGYTF.

This chain joins TRBV9 and TRBJ1-1; no definite D call. The germline V and J ends were trimmed by 4 bases and 3 bases, with 4 bases remaining between them. CDR1 is SGDLS, CDR2 YYNGEE, per germline. There are 11 residues in the CDR3. The CDR3 nucleotides read TGTGCCAGCAGCCCATACACTGAAGCTTTCTTT. Protein sequence: CASSPYTEAFF.

The V gene is TRBV28, the J gene TRBJ2-7; 11 nucleotides line up with TRBD1. Unmatched junction bases numbered 9, after V lost 5 bases and J lost 6 bases. Germline V gene data show CDR1 as MDHEN and CDR2 as SYDVKM. The CDR3 consists of 15 residues. The CDR3 DNA follows: TGTGCCAGCAGTCCCCTTGGGACAGGGGGTTTCGAGCAGTACTTC. Translating it yields CASSPLGTGGFEQYF.

V is TRBV4-1 and J is TRBJ2-3, with D unresolved. The CDR3 contains 14 residues. Germline V gene data show CDR1 as MGHRA and CDR2 as YSYEKL. V was cut by 0 bases and J by 7 bases, with 11 bases left in between. The CDR3 DNA follows: TGCGCCAGCAGCCAAGATTTCGGCGTATATACGCAGTATTTT. Translating it yields CASSQDFGVYTQYF.

This rearrangement joins TRBV18 to TRBJ2-7; D possibly corresponds to TRBD1 (5 bases). The ends were cut back, 2 bases at V and 5 bases at J, with 7 bases in the middle. The CDR3 runs 12 residues. Germline lookup yields CDR1 KGHSH and CDR2 LQKENI. CDR3 in amino acids: CASSPGAHEQYF. The CDR3 DNA reads TGTGCCAGCTCACCAGGGGCTCACGAGCAGTACTTC.

J is TRBJ1-2 and V is TRBV5-1, with unresolved D. The length of the CDR3 is 10 residues. Germline assignment: CDR1 SGHRS and CDR2 YFSETQ. The V end was cut by 7 bases, the J end by 8 bases, with 9 bases between. CDR3 DNA sequence: TGCGCCAGCCGTGGTCGGGGCTACACCTTC. Its translation: CASRGRGYTF.

The chain joins TRBV7-2 to TRBJ1-5; the D is unclear. The germline gives CDR1 SGHTA, CDR2 FQGNSA. The CDR3 is 14 residues long. The V gene lost 3 bases and the J gene lost 4 bases, with 10 bases spanning the gap. CDR3 region: CASSFFQGNQPQHF. The CDR3 DNA is TGTGCCAGCAGCTTTTTCCAAGGAAATCAGCCCCAGCATTTT.

The rearrangement links TRBV9 to TRBJ2-6; 8 bases map to TRBD2. V dropped 0 bases and J dropped 0; count of bases not matched to a gene: 8. The CDR3 has 19 amino acids. Germline V gives CDR1 SGDLS, CDR2 YYNGEE. CDR3 sequence: CASSVDRAGADSGANVLTF. In nucleotides, the CDR3 is TGTGCCAGCAGCGTAGATAGAGCGGGAGCGGACTCTGGGGCCAACGTCCTGACTTTC.

The V call is TRBV28, the J call TRBJ2-7, with D unclear. The CDR3 loop spans 11 amino acids. V was trimmed by 3 bases and J by 0 bases, leaving 0 bases between them. Germline V lookup: CDR1 MDHEN, CDR2 SYDVKM. This chain's CDR3 is CASSFSYEQYF. For the CDR3, the DNA is TGTGCCAGCAGTTTCTCCTACGAGCAGTACTTC.

The V gene is TRBV11-1, the J gene TRBJ2-7; the match to TRBD1 covers 7 bases. Per the germline V gene, CDR1 is SGHAT and CDR2 is FQDESV (reference sequence). Trimming removed 3 bases from V and 2 bases from J; junction bases left unmatched: 4. The CDR3 extends over 14 amino acids. The DNA of the CDR3 is TGTGCCAGCAGCTTCTGGGACAGTCCCTACGAGCAGTACTTC. Its protein is CASSFWDSPYEQYF.

The CDR3 DNA sequence: TGTGCCAGCAGCTTGGTCGGACAGCCCTACGAGCAGTACTTC. It yields the protein CASSLVGQPYEQYF. The J gene is TRBJ2-7, the V gene TRBV5-4; the D gene is possibly TRBD1 (6 bases). Trimming shortened V by 0 bases and J by 2 bases, and 9 bases separated the two germline ends. In germline, CDR1 is SGHNT, CDR2 YYREEE (reference sequence). The CDR3 is 14 amino acids.

The rearrangement uses TRBV27 and TRBJ1-2; a possible D gene is TRBD1 (5 bases). The germline gives CDR1 MNHEY, CDR2 SMNVEV (reference sequence). The CDR3 runs to 19 residues. Trimming took off 1 base at V and 0 bases at J, with 21 bases between the two ends. CDR3 coding DNA: TGTGCCAGCAGTTTATTCTCCAGGGACCTTTTACGCGCTAACTATGGCTACACCTTC. It encodes CASSLFSRDLLRANYGYTF.

V and J are TRBV29-1 and TRBJ2-1, with D perhaps TRBD2 (6 bases). Germline V gene sequence: CDR1 SQVTM, CDR2 ANQGSEA. Trimming removed 0 bases from V and 0 bases from J, with 12 bases in between. The CDR3 consists of 16 residues. CDR3 sequence (DNA): TGCAGCGTTGAAGATCCGGGGAGGACCTCCTACAATGAGCAGTTCTTC. Its protein product is CSVEDPGRTSYNEQFF.

This clone was counted once. The chain carries TRBV9 and TRBJ2-5; no clear D gene. From germline, CDR1 is SGDLS and CDR2 YYNGEE. V lost 3 bases and J 4 bases, leaving 10 bases between the germline ends. The CDR3 has 13 amino acids. In nucleotides, the CDR3 is TGTGCCAGCAGCGCCGGGTCTCGAGAGACCCAGTACTTC. Translated, it gives CASSAGSRETQYF.